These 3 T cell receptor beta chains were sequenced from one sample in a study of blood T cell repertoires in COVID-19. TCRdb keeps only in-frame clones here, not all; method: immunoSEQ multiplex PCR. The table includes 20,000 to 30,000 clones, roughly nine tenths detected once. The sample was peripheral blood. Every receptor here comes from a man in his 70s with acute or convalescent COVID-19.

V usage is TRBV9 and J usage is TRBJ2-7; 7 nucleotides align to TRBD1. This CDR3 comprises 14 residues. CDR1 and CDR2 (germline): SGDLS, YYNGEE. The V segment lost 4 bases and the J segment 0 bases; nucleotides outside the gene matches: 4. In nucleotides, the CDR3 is TGTGCCAGCAGCCGGACAGGAGACTCCTACGAGCAGTACTTC. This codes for CASSRTGDSYEQYF.

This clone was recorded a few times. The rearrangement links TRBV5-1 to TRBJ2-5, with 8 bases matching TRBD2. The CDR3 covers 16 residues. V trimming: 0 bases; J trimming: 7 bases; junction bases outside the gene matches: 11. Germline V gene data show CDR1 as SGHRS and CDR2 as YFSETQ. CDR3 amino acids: CASSLEVGRAEGTQYF. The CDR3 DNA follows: TGCGCCAGCAGCTTGGAAGTCGGGAGGGCTGAGGGGACCCAGTACTTC.

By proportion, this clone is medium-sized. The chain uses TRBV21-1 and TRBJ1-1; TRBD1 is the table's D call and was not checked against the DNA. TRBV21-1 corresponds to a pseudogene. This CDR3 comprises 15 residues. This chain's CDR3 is CASSKAAQGNTEAFF. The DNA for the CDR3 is TGTGCCAGCAGCAAAGCCGCGCAGGGGAACACTGAAGCTTTCTTT.